This TCR beta chain derives from a study of T cell responses to AZD1222 COVID-19 vaccine. TCRdb keeps only in-frame clones here, not all; method: immunoSEQ multiplex PCR. The sample has approximately 140,000 clones; roughly 90% are singletons. The V gene lost 2 bases and the J gene lost 2 bases, with 16 bases spanning the gap. Germline loops: CDR1 MGHRA, CDR2 YSYEKL. CDR3 length: 16 residues. Study-wide results and limits: Baseline serology detected seropositivity in only a handful of AZD1222 recipients. Close to half of spike-specific TCRs reportedly recognize unmutated variant regions.

A word on this clone: Its antigen remains unidentified.

This receptor was identified in an adult who received the AZD1222 COVID-19 vaccine. Source: peripheral blood, taken 28 days after the second AZD1222 dose. The chain links TRBV4-1 to TRBJ2-7, with a possible D match to TRBD2 (6 bases). CDR3 in amino acids: CASSQYTSGLTYEQYF. DNA of the CDR3: TGCGCCAGCAGCCAATACACCTCTGGACTAACCTACGAGCAGTACTTC.